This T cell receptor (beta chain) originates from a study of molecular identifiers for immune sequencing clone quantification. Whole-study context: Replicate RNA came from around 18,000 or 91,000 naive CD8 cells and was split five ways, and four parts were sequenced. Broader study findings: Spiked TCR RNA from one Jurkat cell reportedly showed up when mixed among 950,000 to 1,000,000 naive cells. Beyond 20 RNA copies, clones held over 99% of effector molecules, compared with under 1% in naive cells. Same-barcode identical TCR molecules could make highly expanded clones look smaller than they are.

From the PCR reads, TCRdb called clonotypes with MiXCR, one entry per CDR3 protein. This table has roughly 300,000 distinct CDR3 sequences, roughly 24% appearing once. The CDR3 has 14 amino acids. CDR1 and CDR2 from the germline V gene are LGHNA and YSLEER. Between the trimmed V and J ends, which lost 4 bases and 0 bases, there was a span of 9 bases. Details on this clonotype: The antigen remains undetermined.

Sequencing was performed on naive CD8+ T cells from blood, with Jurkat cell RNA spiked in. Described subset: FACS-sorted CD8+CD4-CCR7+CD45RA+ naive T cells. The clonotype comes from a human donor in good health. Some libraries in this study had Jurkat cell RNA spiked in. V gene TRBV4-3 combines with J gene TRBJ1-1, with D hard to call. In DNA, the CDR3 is TGCGCCAGCAGCCCGCTCATAATGAACACTGAAGCTTTCTTT. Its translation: CASSPLIMNTEAFF.